The rows below give T cell receptor beta chains drawn from one sample of a study of CD8+ T cells in alopecia areata. Only in-frame clones appear in the TCRdb table, and some are missing; sequencing was by immunoSEQ multiplex PCR. The data contain approximately 190,000 clones, roughly 60% of them singletons. The input for sequencing was CD4+ T cells sorted from blood, taken at week 24, from a patient treated with tofacitinib. The receptors here all came from a human donor with alopecia areata. The CDR3 runs from the conserved cysteine through the conserved F or W. A D gene is named only where the DNA matches it firmly.

d_call: -; j_call: TRBJ1-2; v_call: TRBV4-3; cdr3_aa: CASSQDSQGSGYTF
d_call: -; j_call: TRBJ1-1; v_call: TRBV6-5; cdr3_aa: CASSYGNLVNTEAFF
d_call: TRBD1; j_call: TRBJ2-2; v_call: TRBV28; cdr3_aa: CASISGQGDGELFF
d_call: -; j_call: TRBJ1-2; v_call: TRBV30; cdr3_aa: CAGWAQETGYGYTF
d_call: TRBD2; j_call: TRBJ2-5; v_call: TRBV7-6; cdr3_aa: CASSFGLGARETQYF
d_call: -; j_call: TRBJ1-1; v_call: TRBV29-1; cdr3_aa: CSFTSSWNTEAFF
d_call: TRBD2; j_call: TRBJ2-2; v_call: TRBV5-1; cdr3_aa: CASSLSTSGSLDTGELFF
d_call: TRBD1; j_call: TRBJ2-1; v_call: TRBV29-1; cdr3_aa: CSVDGQGTGEQFF
d_call: -; j_call: TRBJ2-7; v_call: TRBV7-2; cdr3_aa: CASSLVKGSHEQYF
d_call: TRBD1; j_call: TRBJ1-2; v_call: TRBV4-3; cdr3_aa: CASSQVGDRGLAGYTF
d_call: TRBD1; j_call: TRBJ1-1; v_call: TRBV28; cdr3_aa: CASSFRTGSKAFF
d_call: TRBD1; j_call: TRBJ2-7; v_call: TRBV29-1; cdr3_aa: CSVEPGQGLREQYF
d_call: -; j_call: TRBJ1-1; v_call: TRBV7-9; cdr3_aa: CASIGDGGTEAFF
d_call: -; j_call: TRBJ2-3; v_call: TRBV7-2; cdr3_aa: CASSWQGFGDTQYF
d_call: -; j_call: TRBJ2-3; v_call: TRBV29-1; cdr3_aa: CSVELRLLQYF
d_call: -; j_call: TRBJ2-2; v_call: TRBV7-2; cdr3_aa: CASSSFSSGPNTGELFF
d_call: -; j_call: TRBJ1-1; v_call: TRBV7-2; cdr3_aa: CASSPVRNTEAFF
d_call: -; j_call: TRBJ2-7; v_call: TRBV25-1; cdr3_aa: CASSSRVSYEQYF
d_call: -; j_call: TRBJ1-4; v_call: TRBV6-1; cdr3_aa: CASTQGLNEKLFF
d_call: -; j_call: TRBJ2-7; v_call: TRBV6-5; cdr3_aa: CASRDKATYEQYF
d_call: -; j_call: TRBJ2-7; v_call: TRBV4-1; cdr3_aa: CASSQDTGGRRVHEQYF
d_call: -; j_call: TRBJ2-2; v_call: TRBV4-2; cdr3_aa: CASSPTNTGELFF
d_call: TRBD1; j_call: TRBJ1-2; v_call: TRBV30; cdr3_aa: CAWSEGAVYGYTF
d_call: -; j_call: TRBJ2-1; v_call: TRBV7-9; cdr3_aa: CASSLERNNEQFF
d_call: -; j_call: TRBJ2-1; v_call: TRBV5-1; cdr3_aa: CASSYSFEQFF
d_call: -; j_call: TRBJ2-2; v_call: TRBV7-9; cdr3_aa: CASSDKAGWSDNTGELFF
d_call: -; j_call: TRBJ1-1; v_call: TRBV9; cdr3_aa: CASSADQGLGTEAFF
d_call: -; j_call: TRBJ2-4; v_call: TRBV15; cdr3_aa: CATSRAGKNIQYF
d_call: -; j_call: TRBJ2-1; v_call: TRBV19; cdr3_aa: CASSTQAVPGNEQFF
d_call: -; j_call: TRBJ2-3; v_call: TRBV7-9; cdr3_aa: CASLSSTDTQYF
d_call: TRBD1; j_call: TRBJ1-5; v_call: TRBV30; cdr3_aa: CAADRGFNQPQHF
d_call: -; j_call: TRBJ2-2; v_call: TRBV7-2; cdr3_aa: CASSLGLTRELFF
d_call: -; j_call: TRBJ2-3; v_call: TRBV4-1; cdr3_aa: CASSRTSGGSQYF
d_call: -; j_call: TRBJ2-2; v_call: TRBV19; cdr3_aa: CASSGDTGELFF
d_call: -; j_call: TRBJ2-1; v_call: TRBV28; cdr3_aa: CASSLGPNQDEQFF
d_call: -; j_call: TRBJ2-3; v_call: TRBV7-9; cdr3_aa: CASSAEQGDTQYF
d_call: -; j_call: TRBJ2-5; v_call: TRBV7-2; cdr3_aa: CASSLNFDRQETQYF
d_call: TRBD1; j_call: TRBJ2-5; v_call: TRBV5-1; cdr3_aa: CASSFGDREETQYF
d_call: -; j_call: TRBJ2-5; v_call: TRBV2; cdr3_aa: CASSIGQETQYF
d_call: TRBD1; j_call: TRBJ2-7; v_call: TRBV6-6; cdr3_aa: CASRSYGQGNEQYF
d_call: -; j_call: TRBJ2-3; v_call: TRBV2; cdr3_aa: CASSEAGGSTDTQYF
d_call: TRBD1; j_call: TRBJ2-7; v_call: TRBV2; cdr3_aa: CASSGGTGHEQYF